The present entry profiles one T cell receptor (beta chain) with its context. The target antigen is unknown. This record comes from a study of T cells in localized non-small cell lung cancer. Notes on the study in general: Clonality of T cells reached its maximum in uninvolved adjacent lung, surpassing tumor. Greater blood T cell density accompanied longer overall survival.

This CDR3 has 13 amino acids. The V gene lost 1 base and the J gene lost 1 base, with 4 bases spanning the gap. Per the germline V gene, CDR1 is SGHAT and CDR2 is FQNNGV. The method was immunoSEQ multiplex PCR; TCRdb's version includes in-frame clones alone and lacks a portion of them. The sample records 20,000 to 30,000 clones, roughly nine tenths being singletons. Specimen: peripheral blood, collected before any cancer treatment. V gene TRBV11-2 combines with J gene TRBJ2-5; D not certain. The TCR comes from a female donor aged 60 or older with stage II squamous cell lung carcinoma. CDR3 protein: CASSLGLQETQYF. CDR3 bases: TGTGCCAGCAGCTTAGGGCTCCAAGAGACCCAGTACTTC.